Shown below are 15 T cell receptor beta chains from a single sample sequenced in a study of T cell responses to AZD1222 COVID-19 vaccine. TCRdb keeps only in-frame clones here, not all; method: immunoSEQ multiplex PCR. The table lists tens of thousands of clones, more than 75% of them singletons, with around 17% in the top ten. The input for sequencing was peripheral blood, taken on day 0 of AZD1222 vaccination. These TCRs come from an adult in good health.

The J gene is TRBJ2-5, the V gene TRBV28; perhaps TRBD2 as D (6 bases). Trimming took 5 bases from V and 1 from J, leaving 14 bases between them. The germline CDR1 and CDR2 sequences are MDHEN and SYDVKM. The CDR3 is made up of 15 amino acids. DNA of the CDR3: TGTGCCAGCAGTGGGGGTGGGGAGGCCCAAGAGACCCAGTACTTC. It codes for CASSGGGEAQETQYF. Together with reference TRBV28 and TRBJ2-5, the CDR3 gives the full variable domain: DVKVTQSSRYLVKRTGEKVFLECVQDMDHENMFWYRQDPGLGLRLIYFSYDVKMKEKGDIPEGYSVSREKKERFSLILESASTNQTSMYLCASSGGGEAQETQYFGPGTRLLVL.

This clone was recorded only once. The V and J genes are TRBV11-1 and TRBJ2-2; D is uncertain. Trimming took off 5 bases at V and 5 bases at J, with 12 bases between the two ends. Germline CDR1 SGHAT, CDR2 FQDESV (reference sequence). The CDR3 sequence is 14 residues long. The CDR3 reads CASSRSTGTGELFF. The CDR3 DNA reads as TGTGCCAGCAGCCGGAGTACCGGGACCGGGGAGCTGTTTTTT.

The DNA of the CDR3 is TGTGCCAGCAGCTTAATGGGCGGTGTTAGCGGGAGAGTACCCGGCGGGACCTACGAGCAGTACTTC. It encodes CASSLMGGVSGRVPGGTYEQYF. The chain joins TRBV7-6 to TRBJ2-7; 9 bases fit TRBD2. Germline V gene data show CDR1 as SGHVS and CDR2 as FNYEAQ. J lost 2 bases, V lost 2 bases, and 25 bases had no gene match. CDR3 length: 22 amino acids.

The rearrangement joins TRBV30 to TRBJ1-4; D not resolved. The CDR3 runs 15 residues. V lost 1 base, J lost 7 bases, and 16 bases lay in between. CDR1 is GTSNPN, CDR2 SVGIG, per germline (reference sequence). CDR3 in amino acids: CAWSDSAQMSEKLFF. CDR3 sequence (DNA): TGTGCCTGGAGTGACTCGGCCCAAATGAGTGAAAAACTGTTTTTT.

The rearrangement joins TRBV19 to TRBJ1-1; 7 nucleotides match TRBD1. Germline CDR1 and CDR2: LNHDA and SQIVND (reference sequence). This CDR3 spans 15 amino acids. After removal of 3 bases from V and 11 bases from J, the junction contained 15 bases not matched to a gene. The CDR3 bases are TGTGCCAGTAGTATCCCCCAGACAGGGTCGAGTGGGGCTTTCTTT. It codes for CASSIPQTGSSGAFF.

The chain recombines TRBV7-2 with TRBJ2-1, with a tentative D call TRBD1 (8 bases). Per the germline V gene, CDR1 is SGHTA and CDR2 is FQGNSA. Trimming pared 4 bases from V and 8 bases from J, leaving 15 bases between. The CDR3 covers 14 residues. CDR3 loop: CASSSQGGLDEQFF. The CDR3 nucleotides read TGTGCCAGCAGCTCACAGGGGGGGCTCGATGAGCAGTTCTTC.

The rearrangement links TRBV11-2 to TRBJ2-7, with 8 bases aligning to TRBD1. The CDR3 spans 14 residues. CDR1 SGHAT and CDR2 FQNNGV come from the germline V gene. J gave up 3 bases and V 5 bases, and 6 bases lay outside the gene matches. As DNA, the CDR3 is TGTGCCAGCAGCCCCGGACAGGGTTACTACGAGCAGTACTTC. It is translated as CASSPGQGYYEQYF. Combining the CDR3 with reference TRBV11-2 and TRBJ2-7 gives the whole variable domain EAGVAQSPRYKIIEKRQSVAFWCNPISGHATLYWYQQILGQGPKLLIQFQNNGVVDDSQLPKDRFSAERLKGVDSTLKIQPAKLEDSAVYLCASSPGQGYYEQYFGPGTRLTVT.

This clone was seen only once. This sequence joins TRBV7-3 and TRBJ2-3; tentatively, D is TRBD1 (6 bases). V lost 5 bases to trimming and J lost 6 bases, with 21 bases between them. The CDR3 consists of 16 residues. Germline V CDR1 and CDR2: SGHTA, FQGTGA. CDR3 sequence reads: CASSQGLVLVDDTQYF. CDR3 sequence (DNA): TGTGCCAGCAGCCAGGGGTTGGTACTAGTGGACGATACGCAGTATTTT.

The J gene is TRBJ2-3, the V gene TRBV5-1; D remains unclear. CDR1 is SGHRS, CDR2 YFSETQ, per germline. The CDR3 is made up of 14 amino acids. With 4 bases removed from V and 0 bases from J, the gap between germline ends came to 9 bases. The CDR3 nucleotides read TGCGCCAGCAGCCCCGGGTGGAGCACAGATACGCAGTATTTT. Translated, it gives CASSPGWSTDTQYF.

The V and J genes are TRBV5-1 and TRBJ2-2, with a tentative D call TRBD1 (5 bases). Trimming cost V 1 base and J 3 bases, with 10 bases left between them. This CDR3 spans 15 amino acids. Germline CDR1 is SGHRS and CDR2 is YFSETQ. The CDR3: CASSLYRMDTGELFF. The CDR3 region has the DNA TGCGCCAGCAGCTTGTACAGGATGGACACCGGGGAGCTGTTTTTT.

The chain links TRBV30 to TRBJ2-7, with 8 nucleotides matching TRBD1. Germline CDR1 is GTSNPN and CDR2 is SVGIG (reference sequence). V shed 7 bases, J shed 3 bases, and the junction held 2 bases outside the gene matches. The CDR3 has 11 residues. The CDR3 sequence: CASGQGYEQYF. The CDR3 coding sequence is TGTGCCTCAGGACAGGGCTACGAGCAGTACTTC.

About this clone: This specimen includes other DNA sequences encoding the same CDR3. CDR3 residues: CASSLETGGYEQYF. The CDR3 coding sequence is TGTGCCAGCAGCTTGGAGACAGGGGGATACGAGCAGTACTTC. The V and J genes are TRBV7-2 and TRBJ2-7, with 9 bases matching TRBD1. Germline values: CDR1 SGHTA, CDR2 FQGNSA. V lost 3 bases to trimming and J lost 4 bases; unmatched junction nucleotides: 4. The CDR3 spans 14 residues. The entire variable domain, with the rest obtained from reference TRBV7-2 and TRBJ2-7, is as follows: GAGVSQSPSNKVTEKGKDVELRCDPISGHTALYWYRQSLGQGLEFLIYFQGNSAPDKSGLPSDRFSAERTGGSVSTLTIQRTQQEDSAVYLCASSLETGGYEQYFGPGTRLTVT.

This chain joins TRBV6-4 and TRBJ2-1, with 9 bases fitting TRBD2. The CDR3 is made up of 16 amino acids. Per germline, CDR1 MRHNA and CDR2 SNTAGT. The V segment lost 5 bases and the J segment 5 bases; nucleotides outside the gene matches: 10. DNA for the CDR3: TGTGCCAGCAGTCCTCTAGCGGGAAGGGGGGACAATGAGCAGTTCTTC. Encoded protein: CASSPLAGRGDNEQFF.

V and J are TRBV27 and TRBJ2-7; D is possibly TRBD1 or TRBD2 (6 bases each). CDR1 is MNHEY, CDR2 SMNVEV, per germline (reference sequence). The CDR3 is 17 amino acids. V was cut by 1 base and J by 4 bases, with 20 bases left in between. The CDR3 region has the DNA TGTGCCAGCAGTTTATTCGAGGGGGGAGGACCGTTTTACGAGCAGTACTTC. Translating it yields CASSLFEGGGPFYEQYF.

For the CDR3, the DNA is TGTGCCAGCATTTCTCAGGGGGACACCATATATTTT. Residues: CASISQGDTIYF. The chain links TRBV28 to TRBJ1-3; 7 nucleotides align to TRBD1. V was clipped by 7 bases and J by 8 bases; unmatched bases: 5. Germline loops: CDR1 MDHEN, CDR2 SYDVKM. The CDR3 has 12 residues.